This T cell receptor beta chain was captured by sequencing in a study of T cell repertoires in cytomegalovirus infection. TCRdb processed the reads anew with MiXCR; each CDR3 protein has one entry. Of about 890,000 distinct CDR3 sequences in the sample, approximately 31% were seen once. This clonotype was picked up many times. Its antigen is as yet unknown. This CDR3 spans 13 amino acids. Germline CDR1 MNHEY, CDR2 SVGEGT. The ends were cut back, 4 bases at V and 1 base at J, with 4 bases in the middle. The TCR originated in a human donor in good health (CMV status not recorded). Some clones in this sample may be carry-over from other donors' samples. This rearrangement joins TRBV6-2 or TRBV6-3 to TRBJ2-2; D remains unclear. Material: cultured CD8+ T cells from PBMCs, obtained from culture after CMV antigen stimulation. The CDR3 region has the DNA TGTGCCAGCAGTTGGGTGAACACCGGGGAGCTGTTTTTT. It encodes CASSWVNTGELFF.